This TCR beta chain came from a study of T-cell reconstitution after alpha-beta-depleted transplantation in children. Using unique molecular identifiers, the investigators prepared the TCRbeta library. TCRdb re-called the PCR reads through MiXCR, storing one row per CDR3 protein. The sample yields about a million distinct CDR3 sequences, about 30% seen once. This CDR3 spans 15 amino acids. The germline gives CDR1 MGHRA, CDR2 YSYEKL. Notes on this clonotype: Its antigen remains unidentified. Compared with germline, one end of the junction differs, possibly owing to a read error.

Study outcomes and limitations: Newly produced T cells mostly accounted for T-cell counts and diversity one year post-transplant. Certain patients had high TCRbeta diversity at day 60, and it came from recipient T cells and thymic progenitors that survived.

Specimen: PBMCs, mostly from graft donor cells, collected 360 days after TCRalphabeta/CD19-depleted stem cell transplant. The rearrangement joins TRBV4-1 to TRBJ2-7; 9 bases align to TRBD1. This receptor was identified in a boy younger than two who had a stem cell transplant for SCID, so the T cells may come from the graft donor. The DNA of the CDR3 is TGCGCCAGCAGGCAAGTAGGACAGGGGTCCTACGAGCAGTACTTC. This translates into CASRQVGQGSYEQYF.